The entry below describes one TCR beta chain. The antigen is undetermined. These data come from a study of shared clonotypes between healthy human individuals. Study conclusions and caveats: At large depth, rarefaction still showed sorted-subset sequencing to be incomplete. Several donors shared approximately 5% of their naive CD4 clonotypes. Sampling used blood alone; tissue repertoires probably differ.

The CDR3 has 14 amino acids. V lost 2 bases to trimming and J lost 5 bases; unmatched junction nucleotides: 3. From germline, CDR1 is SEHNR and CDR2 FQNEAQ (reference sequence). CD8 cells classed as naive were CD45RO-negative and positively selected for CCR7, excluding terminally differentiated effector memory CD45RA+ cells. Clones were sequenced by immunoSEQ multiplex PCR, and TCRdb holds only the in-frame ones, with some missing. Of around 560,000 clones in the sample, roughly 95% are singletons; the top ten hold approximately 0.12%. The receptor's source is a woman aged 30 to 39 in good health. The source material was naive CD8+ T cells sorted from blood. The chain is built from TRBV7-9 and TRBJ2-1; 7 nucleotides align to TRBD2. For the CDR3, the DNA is TGTGCCAGCAGCTTATCGGGAGGCGACAATGAGCAGTTCTTC. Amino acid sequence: CASSLSGGDNEQFF.